The 6 T cell receptor beta chains listed next were all sequenced from one sample in a study of cytomegalovirus exposure and HLA in healthy donors. It was with 60 Vbeta and 13 Jbeta primers that the PCR ran. Data came from immunoSEQ multiplex PCR; TCRdb stores just in-frame clones and leaves some out. There are just over 150,000 clones in the sample; 75% to 90% occur only once, and over 1.5% lies in the top ten. Sequenced material: PBMCs. These receptors were collected from a young woman in good health and CMV-seronegative.

The table lists this clone with a count of one. At one end, the junction sequence differs from germline, possibly due to a read error. The chain couples TRBV7-7 to TRBJ2-5; 9 nucleotides align to TRBD2. The germline V gene encodes CDR1 SSHAT and CDR2 FNYEAQ (reference sequence). The CDR3 is 17 residues long. CDR3 sequence: CASSLVAGEGIQETQYF. Written as DNA, the CDR3 is TGTGCTAGCAGCTTAGTAGCGGGAGAGGGGATCCAAGAGACCCAGTACTTC. The complete variable domain, with remaining parts taken from reference TRBV7-7 and TRBJ2-5, reads GAGVSQSPRYKVTKRGQDVTLRCDPISSHATLYWYQQALGQGPEFLTYFNYEAQPDKSGLPSDRFSAERPEGSISTLTIQRTEQRDSAMYRCASSLVAGEGIQETQYFGPGTRLLVL.

V usage is TRBV27 and J usage is TRBJ1-4; the D gene is possibly TRBD1 (6 bases). The CDR3 has 19 residues. From germline, CDR1 is MNHEY and CDR2 SMNVEV (reference sequence). V was shortened by 5 bases and J by 2 bases, with 24 bases between the two germline ends. The CDR3 DNA is TGTGCCAGCAGTCCCAATCCCCACACAGGGTTCGGGACTAATGAAAAACTGTTTTTT. Translating it yields CASSPNPHTGFGTNEKLFF. The full variable domain, in which reference TRBV27 and TRBJ1-4 provide the parts outside the CDR3, is EAQVTQNPRYLITVTGKKLTVTCSQNMNHEYMSWYRQDPGLGLRQIYYSMNVEVTDKGDVPEGYKVSRKEKRNFPLILESPSPNQTSLYFCASSPNPHTGFGTNEKLFFGSGTQLSVL.

The chain carries TRBV10-3 and TRBJ1-1; D is ambiguous. V lost 7 bases to trimming and J lost 1 base, with 13 bases between them. The length of the CDR3 is 14 residues. Per germline, CDR1 ENHRY and CDR2 SYGVKD. The DNA of the CDR3 is TGTGCCATCACCCAGGAGGTACGGAACACTGAAGCTTTCTTT. It codes for CAITQEVRNTEAFF.

The chain is built from TRBV30 and TRBJ1-1; D perhaps matches TRBD1 (5 bases). Germline CDR1 reads GTSNPN; CDR2 reads SVGIG (reference sequence). The length of the CDR3 is 14 residues. V lost 0 bases and J 4 bases, leaving 12 bases between the germline ends. The CDR3 bases are TGTGCCTGGAGTGTACAACGGGGGAGCACTGAAGCTTTCTTT. This encodes CAWSVQRGSTEAFF.

The V call is TRBV5-1, the J call TRBJ1-3; D is uncertain. Germline V gene sequence: CDR1 SGHRS, CDR2 YFSETQ. The CDR3 covers 14 residues. V lost 5 bases and J 0 bases, leaving 9 bases between the germline ends. CDR3 in DNA: TGCGCCAGCAGTCAGGATTCCTCTGGAAACACCATATATTTT. Amino acid sequence: CASSQDSSGNTIYF.

This rearrangement joins TRBV7-9 to TRBJ2-3; weak D call: TRBD1 (6 bases). V shed 5 bases and J shed 0 bases, with 12 bases lying between them. Germline V gene data show CDR1 as SEHNR and CDR2 as FQNEAQ (reference sequence). This CDR3 is built from 15 residues. CDR3 amino acids: CASSLGQSSTDTQYF. CDR3 DNA sequence: TGTGCCAGCAGCCTTGGACAGAGCAGCACAGATACGCAGTATTTT.